This T cell receptor beta chain was obtained from a study of T cell repertoires in cytomegalovirus infection. Study background: Recently identified HLA-C-restricted CMV epitopes were among the peptides used. Both a matching HLA type and CMV infection were indicated by public TCR beta signatures. Broader study findings: Carriers of CMV plus the relevant HLA were identified by cumulative public TCR beta family frequency. HLA-C-restricted CMV clonotypes gave the most frequent clonotype in two of eight donors.

Germline-derived CDR1 and CDR2 are MNHNY and SVGAGI (reference sequence). V lost 5 bases and J lost 3, with 15 bases in between. The CDR3 has 15 residues. As for this clonotype: Its target is unknown.

TCRdb reanalysed the reads using MiXCR and keeps one entry per CDR3 protein. The sample shows about 270,000 distinct CDR3 sequences, less than 25% of them seen only once. The sample consisted of cultured PBMCs, taken from culture after CMV antigen stimulation. This chain connects TRBV6-6 to TRBJ2-3; possibly TRBD1 for D (5 bases). The TCR sequence derives from a human donor in good health (CMV status not recorded). Some clones in this sample may be carry-over from other donors' samples. In nucleotides, the CDR3 is TGTGCCAGCAGTCCCAACCGAAAGGGGACAGATACGCAGTATTTT. Residues: CASSPNRKGTDTQYF.